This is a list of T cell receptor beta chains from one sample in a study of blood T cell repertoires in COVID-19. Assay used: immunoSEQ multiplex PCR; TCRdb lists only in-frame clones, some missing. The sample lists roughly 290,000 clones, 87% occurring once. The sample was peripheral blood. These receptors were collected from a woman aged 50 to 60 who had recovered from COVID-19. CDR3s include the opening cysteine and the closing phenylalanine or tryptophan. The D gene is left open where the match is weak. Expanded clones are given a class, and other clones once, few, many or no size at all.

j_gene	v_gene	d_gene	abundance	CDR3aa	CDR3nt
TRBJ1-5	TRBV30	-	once	CAWSVGSNQPQHF	TGTGCCTGGAGTGTCGGTAGCAATCAGCCCCAGCATTTT
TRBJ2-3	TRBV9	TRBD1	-	CASSVGQGSDTQYF	TGTGCCAGCAGCGTAGGACAGGGTTCAGATACGCAGTATTTT
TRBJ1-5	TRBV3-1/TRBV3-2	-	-	CASSQDSYQPQHF	TGTGCCAGCAGCCAGGACAGTTATCAGCCCCAGCATTTT
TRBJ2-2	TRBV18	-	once	CASSPVRGSIGELFF	TGTGCCAGCTCACCGGTCAGGGGATCCATCGGGGAGCTGTTTTTT
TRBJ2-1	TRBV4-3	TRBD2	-	CASSQRGPSGLTYNEQFF	TGCGCCAGCAGCCAACGTGGTCCTAGCGGCCTCACATACAATGAGCAGTTCTTC
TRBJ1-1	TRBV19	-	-	CASSIDRMNTEAFF	TGTGCCAGTAGTATCGACAGAATGAACACTGAAGCTTTCTTT
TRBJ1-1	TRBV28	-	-	CASSEEPGGGTIMNTEAFF	TGTGCCAGCAGTGAAGAACCGGGAGGGGGGACCATTATGAACACTGAAGCTTTCTTT
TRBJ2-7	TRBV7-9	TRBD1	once	CASSFGLGGTGKGKQYF	TGTGCCAGCAGCTTCGGTTTGGGCGGGACAGGGAAGGGTAAGCAGTACTTC
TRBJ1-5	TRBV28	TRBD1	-	CASGGQGAGQPQHF	TGTGCCAGCGGGGGACAGGGGGCGGGTCAGCCCCAGCATTTT
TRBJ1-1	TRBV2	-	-	CASTPTGMNTEAFF	TGTGCCAGCACACCGACAGGAATGAACACTGAAGCTTTCTTT
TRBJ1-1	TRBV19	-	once	CASSYRGARAGAEAFF	TGTGCCAGTAGTTACCGCGGGGCGAGGGCTGGCGCTGAAGCTTTCTTT
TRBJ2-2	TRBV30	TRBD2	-	CAWSVMTSGGRTGELFF	TGTGCCTGGAGTGTGATGACTAGCGGGGGCCGCACCGGGGAGCTGTTTTTT
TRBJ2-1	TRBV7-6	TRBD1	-	CASSYSGTGKNEQFF	TGTGCCAGCAGCTACTCCGGGACAGGGAAAAATGAGCAGTTCTTC
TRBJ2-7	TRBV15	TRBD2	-	CATSRASGGPSYEQYF	TGTGCCACCAGCAGAGCTAGCGGGGGGCCGTCCTACGAGCAGTACTTC
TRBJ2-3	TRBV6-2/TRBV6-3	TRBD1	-	CASSRRPGQGTDTQYF	TGTGCCAGCAGCAGGAGACCGGGACAGGGTACAGATACGCAGTATTTT
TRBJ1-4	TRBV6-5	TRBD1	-	CASSRDRVEKLFF	TGTGCCAGCAGCCGGGACAGGGTTGAAAAACTGTTTTTT
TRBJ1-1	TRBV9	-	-	CASSRSALGPRDTEAFF	TGTGCCAGCAGCCGGTCCGCCCTGGGCCCTCGAGACACTGAAGCTTTCTTT
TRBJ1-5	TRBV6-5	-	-	CASSPGGTRQPQHF	TGTGCCAGCAGCCCCGGGGGGACCCGTCAGCCCCAGCATTTT
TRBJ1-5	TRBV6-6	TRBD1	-	CAIRDRGRGNQPQHF	TGTGCCATAAGGGACAGGGGGCGCGGCAATCAGCCCCAGCATTTT
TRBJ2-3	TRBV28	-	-	CASTSPVSTDTQYF	TGTGCCAGCACCTCGCCAGTTAGCACAGATACGCAGTATTTT
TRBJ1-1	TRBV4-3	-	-	CASSQEGVRNTEAFF	TGCGCCAGCAGCCAAGAAGGGGTTCGGAACACTGAAGCTTTCTTT
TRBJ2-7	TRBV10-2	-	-	CATLAGTYEQYF	TGCGCCACCCTAGCCGGAACCTACGAGCAGTACTTC
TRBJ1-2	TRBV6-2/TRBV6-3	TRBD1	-	CASSYASTGEVDYGYTF	TGTGCCAGCAGTTACGCGTCAACAGGGGAGGTGGACTATGGCTACACCTTC
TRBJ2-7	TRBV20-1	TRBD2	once	CSASDPGLAAYEQYF	TGCAGTGCGAGTGATCCGGGGCTAGCGGCTTACGAGCAGTACTTC
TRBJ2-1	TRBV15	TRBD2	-	CATSRGMGTSGSSSYNEQFF	TGTGCCACCAGCAGGGGTATGGGGACTAGCGGGTCTAGCTCCTACAATGAGCAGTTCTTC
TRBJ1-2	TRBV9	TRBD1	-	CASSVGAGGYGYTF	TGTGCCAGCAGCGTAGGCGCAGGGGGGTATGGCTACACCTTC
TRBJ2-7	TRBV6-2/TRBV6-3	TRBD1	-	CASSYFSPGQTYEQYF	TGTGCCAGCAGTTACTTCTCTCCGGGACAGACCTACGAGCAGTACTTC
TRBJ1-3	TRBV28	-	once	CASILRNTIYF	TGTGCCAGCATTCTCCGAAACACCATATATTTT
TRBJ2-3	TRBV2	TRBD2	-	CASTTGTSGGDTQYF	TGTGCCAGCACGACCGGGACTAGCGGGGGAGATACGCAGTATTTT
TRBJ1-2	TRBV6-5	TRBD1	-	CASRDRWGANYGYTF	TGTGCCAGCAGGGACAGGTGGGGGGCTAACTATGGCTACACCTTC
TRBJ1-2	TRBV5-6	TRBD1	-	CASSLQGISGYTF	TGTGCCAGCAGCTTACAGGGGATCTCTGGCTACACCTTC
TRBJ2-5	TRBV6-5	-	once	CASSYQRPQETQYF	TGTGCCAGCAGTTACCAGCGGCCCCAAGAGACCCAGTACTTC
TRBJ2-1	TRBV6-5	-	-	CASSSTGIEQFF	TGTGCCAGCAGTTCAACAGGGATTGAGCAGTTCTTC
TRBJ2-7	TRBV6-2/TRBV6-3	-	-	CASSYSSALEQYF	TGTGCCAGCAGTTACTCGAGTGCATTAGAGCAGTACTTC
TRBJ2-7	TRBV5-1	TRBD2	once	CASSLTSGRQSEQYF	TGCGCCAGCAGCTTAACTAGCGGGAGGCAAAGCGAGCAGTACTTC
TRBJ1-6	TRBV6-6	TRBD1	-	CASSYTGTGDSPLHF	TGTGCCAGCAGTTATACCGGGACAGGGGACTCACCCCTCCACTTT
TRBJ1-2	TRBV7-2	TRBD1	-	CASTRDRGNYGYTF	TGTGCCAGCACGAGAGACAGGGGAAACTATGGCTACACCTTC
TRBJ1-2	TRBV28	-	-	CASRPSPRGYTF	TGTGCCAGCAGACCAAGTCCGAGGGGCTACACCTTC
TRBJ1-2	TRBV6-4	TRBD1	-	CASSPGTGLGYTF	TGTGCCAGCAGTCCCGGGACAGGGTTAGGCTACACCTTC
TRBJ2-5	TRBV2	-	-	CASRGDFEETQYF	TGTGCCAGCAGGGGGGACTTTGAAGAGACCCAGTACTTC
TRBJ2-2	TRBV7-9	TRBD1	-	CASSFFRGFDTGELFF	TGTGCCAGCAGCTTTTTCAGGGGGTTCGACACCGGGGAGCTGTTTTTT
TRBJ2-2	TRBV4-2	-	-	CASSGWGGGGAGELFF	TGTGCCAGCAGCGGGTGGGGCGGGGGCGGTGCCGGGGAGCTGTTTTTT
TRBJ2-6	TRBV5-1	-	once	CASSLHPRDIGFSVLTF	TGCGCCAGCAGCTTGCACCCTAGGGACATCGGGTTTAGCGTCCTGACTTTC
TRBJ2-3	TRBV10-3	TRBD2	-	CATTGTSGSMNTQYF	TGTGCCACCACCGGGACTAGCGGGAGTATGAATACGCAGTATTTT
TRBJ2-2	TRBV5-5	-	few	CASSRSQGGFYTGELFF	TGTGCCAGCAGCCGATCACAGGGTGGATTTTACACCGGGGAGCTGTTTTTT
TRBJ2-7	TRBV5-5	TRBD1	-	CASSRPGQGTIREQYF	TGTGCCAGCAGTCGTCCGGGACAGGGAACAATAAGAGAGCAGTACTTC
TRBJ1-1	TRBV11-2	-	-	CASSLDRQVPEAFF	TGTGCCAGCAGCTTAGATCGGCAGGTTCCTGAAGCTTTCTTT
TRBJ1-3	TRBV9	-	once	CASSLDSSWGLSSGNTIYF	TGTGCCAGCAGCCTTGACTCATCATGGGGCCTCAGCTCTGGAAACACCATATATTTT
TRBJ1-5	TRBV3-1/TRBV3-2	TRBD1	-	CASSQDRTGDSNQPQHF	TGTGCCAGCAGCCAAGACCGGACAGGAGATAGCAATCAGCCCCAGCATTTT
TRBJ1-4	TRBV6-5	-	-	CASQRQIATNEKLFF	TGTGCCAGCCAGAGACAGATTGCAACTAATGAAAAACTGTTTTTT